These 22 T cell receptor beta chains came from one sample sequenced in a study of blood T cells in healthy people across ages. Primers used in a second PCR of about 6 to 12 cycles were a sample-barcoded 5' primer and a J-beta primer mix. TCRdb independently ran MiXCR on the 5' RACE reads; one entry per CDR3 protein. Here the sample spans some 1.7 million distinct CDR3 sequences, 28% being singletons. The sequencing sample was made of blood. The receptor set was obtained from a woman under 40 in good health.

This clonotype was counted many times. The rearrangement uses TRBV20-1 and TRBJ2-5; tentatively, D is TRBD1 or TRBD2 (5 bases each). Germline V gives CDR1 DFQATT, CDR2 SNEGSKA (reference sequence). The CDR3 contains 15 residues. V shed 2 bases and J shed 0 bases, with 13 bases lying between them. The CDR3 DNA reads as TGCAGTGCTAGAAGTGTCAGGGAGAACCAAGAGACCCAGTACTTC. This codes for CSARSVRENQETQYF.

This clonotype was seen a handful of times. A much larger clone differs from this one at a single base, so this may be a read error. V gene TRBV29-1 combines with J gene TRBJ2-1, with unresolved D. Germline V gene data show CDR1 as SQVTM and CDR2 as ANQGSEA. There are 12 residues in the CDR3. The CDR3 bases are TGCAGCGCCCAGCCCAGGTTTAATGTGCAGTTCTTC. Translation: CSAQPRFNVQFF.

DNA for the CDR3: TGTGCCAGCCAGGACAGGGATATCGAGGGCTACACCTTC. Translation: CASQDRDIEGYTF. The gene calls are TRBV6-5 and TRBJ1-2, with 8 positions matching TRBD1. V was clipped by 8 bases and J by 8 bases; unmatched bases: 10. Germline values: CDR1 MNHEY, CDR2 SVGAGI. The CDR3 runs to 13 residues.

J is TRBJ2-5 and V is TRBV6-6, with D hard to call. The CDR3 consists of 14 residues. The germline gives CDR1 MNHNY, CDR2 SVGAGI (reference sequence). Trimming shortened V by 6 bases and J by 1 base, and 12 bases separated the two germline ends. The CDR3 DNA is TGTGCCAGCAGCTTAGACTCATCCCAAGAGACCCAGTACTTC. Amino acids: CASSLDSSQETQYF.

This clonotype was recorded a few times. This sequence joins TRBV20-1 and TRBJ2-7; 11 bases map to TRBD2. J was trimmed by 4 bases and V by 1 base; bases with no gene match: 3. From germline, CDR1 is DFQATT and CDR2 SNEGSKA (reference sequence). The CDR3 consists of 14 residues. CDR3 sequence (DNA): TGCAGTGCTAGAGTAGTAGCGGGAGGGTACGAGCAGTACTTC. The encoded protein is CSARVVAGGYEQYF.

The chain uses TRBV2 and TRBJ1-1; TRBD1 is a possible D gene (5 bases). CDR1 and CDR2 from the germline V gene are SNHLY and FYNNEI. Trimming shortened V by 5 bases and J by 0 bases, and 16 bases separated the two germline ends. CDR3 size: 16 residues. CDR3 nucleotide sequence: TGTGCCAGCAGTCCCCGGGGCCAGGAGGTGAACACTGAAGCTTTCTTT. This encodes CASSPRGQEVNTEAFF.

This clonotype was observed a handful of times. This chain links TRBV7-2 with TRBJ1-2; TRBD1 matches at 11 bases. The trim removed 2 bases at V and 3 bases at J, leaving 8 bases unmatched. Per germline, CDR1 SGHTA and CDR2 FQGNSA. This CDR3 region has 17 residues. CDR3 sequence: CASSLIRGTGGHYGYTF. The DNA for the CDR3 is TGTGCCAGCAGCTTAATTAGGGGGACAGGGGGGCACTATGGCTACACCTTC.

As concerns this clonotype: Possible read error: a much larger clone is one base away. The CDR3 DNA sequence: TGTGCCAGCAGTTTCACCTCCGGGACACCAAGGTACGAGCGGTACTTC. It codes for CASSFTSGTPRYERYF. V is TRBV6-6 and J is TRBJ2-7, with D possibly matching TRBD1 (6 bases). The germline gives CDR1 MNHNY, CDR2 SVGAGI (reference sequence). The CDR3 has 16 residues.

The sample holds many counts of this clonotype. At one end the junction does not follow the germline gene, possibly because of a read error. The rearrangement links TRBV5-1 to TRBJ2-3; 9 bases line up with TRBD2. Germline V CDR1 and CDR2: SGHRS, YFSETQ. The CDR3 contains 14 residues. CDR3 residues: CASSFSGSSDTQYF. Written as DNA, the CDR3 is TGTGCCAGCAGCTTTAGCGGGAGCTCAGATACGCAGTATTTT.

Of note for this clonotype: Since no conserved phenylalanine or tryptophan closes the CDR3, a read error is the likely cause. CDR3 amino acids: CASSLTGGYSPLHL. The CDR3 DNA reads as TGCGCCAGCAGCTTGACAGGGGGTTATTCACCCCTCCACTTG. V usage is TRBV5-1 and J usage is TRBJ1-6; TRBD1 aligns across 8 bases. Per germline, CDR1 SGHRS and CDR2 YFSETQ. This CDR3 has 14 amino acids. Unmatched junction bases numbered 2, after V lost 1 base and J lost 8 bases.

The V call is TRBV20-1, the J call TRBJ2-1; D might be TRBD1 (7 bases). Germline values: CDR1 DFQATT, CDR2 SNEGSKA (reference sequence). Trimming cost V 1 base and J 2 bases, with 24 bases left between them. The CDR3 extends over 19 amino acids. CDR3 loop: CSARVPGGRGPKTYNEQFF. In DNA form, the CDR3 reads TGCAGTGCTAGAGTCCCAGGGGGACGGGGGCCGAAGACCTACAATGAGCAGTTCTTC.

V usage is TRBV12-3 or TRBV12-4 and J usage is TRBJ1-1; 7 bases map to TRBD1. This CDR3 has 18 amino acids. The ends lost 6 bases at V and 0 bases at J; junction bases unmatched: 16. CDR3 nucleotide sequence: TGTGCCAGCAGCCACCGGACAGGACTTAACGGACTGAACACTGAAGCTTTCTTT. Amino acids: CASSHRTGLNGLNTEAFF.

The chain has TRBV3-1 and TRBJ2-6, with a tentative D call TRBD1 (6 bases). CDR3 length: 16 amino acids. V lost 5 bases and J 2 bases, leaving 13 bases between the germline ends. Germline assignment: CDR1 LGHDT and CDR2 YNNKEL (reference sequence). CDR3 sequence (DNA): TGTGCCAGCAGCTTATACGCAGGGGCTGGGGCCAACGTCCTGACTTTC. Its protein is CASSLYAGAGANVLTF.

CDR3 bases: TGTGCCAGCAGCTTAAGAGCGGGGGGCGCCTACAATGAGCAGTTCTTC. Protein: CASSLRAGGAYNEQFF. V and J are TRBV7-9 and TRBJ2-1; 9 bases agree with TRBD2. Per the germline V gene, CDR1 is SEHNR and CDR2 is FQNEAQ (reference sequence). Germline trimming cut 2 bases from V and 2 bases from J; bases unmatched to any gene: 4. The length of the CDR3 is 16 residues.

This clonotype showed up many times. CDR3: CASSLKTPGQGKNEQYF. CDR3 coding DNA: TGTGCCAGCAGCTTAAAAACACCAGGGCAGGGGAAGAACGAGCAGTACTTC. The genes are TRBV7-3 and TRBJ2-7; TRBD1 is a possible D gene (6 bases). There are 17 residues in the CDR3. Deletions cut 1 base from V and 5 bases from J, with 21 bases between. Germline CDR1 and CDR2: SGHTA and FQGTGA.

The table lists this clonotype with a few counts. This chain uses TRBV5-6 with TRBJ1-6, with TRBD1 matching over 11 bases. Per germline, CDR1 SGHDT and CDR2 YYEEEE. This CDR3 has 16 residues. Losses at the gene ends were 4 bases for V and 9 bases for J; bases not matched to a gene: 9. In DNA, the CDR3 is TGTGCCAGCAGCCTGTTTACGGGACAGGGGGGTTCACCCCTCCACTTT. Its translation is CASSLFTGQGGSPLHF.

This clonotype has only a few counts. This sequence joins TRBV5-1 and TRBJ2-4; no reliable D call. Trimming removed 5 bases from V and 0 bases from J, with 9 bases in between. The CDR3 contains 14 residues. In germline, CDR1 is SGHRS, CDR2 YFSETQ. DNA of the CDR3: TGCGCCAGCAGAGACGGTCTAGCCAAAAACATTCAGTACTTC. The encoded protein is CASRDGLAKNIQYF.

The chain has TRBV7-2 and TRBJ2-7, with D possibly being TRBD1 or TRBD2 (6 bases each). This CDR3 region has 16 residues. V was pared by 5 bases and J by 3 bases, with 20 bases between. Germline CDR1 reads SGHTA; CDR2 reads FQGNSA. The CDR3 DNA sequence: TGTGCCAGCAGCAAACGAGGGGGACTGGCGGGCTACGAGCAGTACTTC. Residues: CASSKRGGLAGYEQYF.

A single count supports this clonotype. The junction shows a germline mismatch at one end, possibly a read error. The genes are TRBV6-6 and TRBJ2-3; D is unresolved. Germline V CDR1 and CDR2: MNHNY, SVGAGI (reference sequence). There are 14 residues in the CDR3. The CDR3 DNA sequence: TGTGCCACCCAGACCCAACGCCTCACAGATGCGCAGTATTTT. This codes for CATQTQRLTDAQYF.

This clonotype was recorded at least ten times. The V call is TRBV4-1, the J call TRBJ2-7; D gene unclear. V lost 3 bases and J lost 2, with 14 bases in between. Germline values: CDR1 MGHRA, CDR2 YSYEKL. The CDR3 has 15 residues. The CDR3 DNA reads TGCGCCAGCAGCCATCCATCAGTGCCTCCCTACGAGCAGTACTTC. It translates to CASSHPSVPPYEQYF.

In regard to this clonotype: One base away lies a much larger clone, so this may be a sequencing read error. The J gene is TRBJ2-1, the V gene TRBV10-3; a weak D match, TRBD2 (6 bases). The J call may be in error: the DNA end matches TRBJ2-7 better. The CDR3 totals 15 residues. CDR1 and CDR2 from the germline V gene are ENHRY and SYGVKD. The DNA of the CDR3 is TGTGCCATCACCGCGGGACTGCTTATCTACAATGAGCAGTACTTC. It is translated as CAITAGLLIYNEQYF.

The chain links TRBV12-3 or TRBV12-4 to TRBJ2-7, with a possible D match to TRBD2 (6 bases). The CDR3 has 16 residues. Trimming took off 3 bases at V and 3 bases at J, with 18 bases between the two ends. CDR3 nucleotide sequence: TGTGCCAGCAGTTTTAGTGCGGGGCGAGTAGACTACGAGCAGTACTTC. Its translation is CASSFSAGRVDYEQYF.